A single count supports the clone carrying this T cell receptor (beta chain). What it binds is unknown. Primers included in the PCR were 60 Vbeta and 13 Jbeta primers. The protocol was immunoSEQ multiplex PCR, while the TCRdb copy is restricted to in-frame clones and leaves out a portion. The table shows approximately 100,000 clones, with around 80% occurring only once. The CDR3 is made up of 16 amino acids. Germline V gene sequence: CDR1 MDHEN, CDR2 SYDVKM. V lost 4 bases to trimming and J lost 1 base, with 11 bases between them. This sample stems from a study of cytomegalovirus exposure and HLA in healthy donors. Findings and caveats of the study: A later analysis linked a missense variant in DCLRE1C to the trimming of TCR beta V and J genes.

Sample: PBMCs. The rearrangement joins TRBV28 to TRBJ2-6; tentatively, D is TRBD2 (6 bases). The source is a male donor in good health and CMV-seropositive. Here the CDR3 DNA reads TGTGCCAGCAGTTCCCCCGGGAGTTCTGGGGCCAACGTCCTGACTTTC. Its translation: CASSSPGSSGANVLTF.